What follows is one TCR beta chain and its context. Its antigen remains unidentified. Per-base quality was not reported, and no clone a single base away is much larger than it. Spanning cysteine to phenylalanine, the CDR3 consists of 15 amino acids. Here the CDR3 DNA is all that survives: 45 bases in frame from base 1. Sequences LNHDA (CDR1) and SQIVND (CDR2) are obtained from the germline V gene (reference sequence). Between the V and J ends, shortened by 7 bases and 5 bases respectively, the junction contains 21 bases. One collaborating source in Seattle enrolled patients during active infection and followed them longitudinally through the course of disease. Whole blood was collected in K2EDTA tubes by collaborating institutions according to the institutions' own protocols. For TCRbeta analysis, collaborator samples were shipped as frozen whole blood, as isolated PBMCs, or as DNA extracted from either sample type.

This sample was included in a study of blood T cell repertoires in COVID-19 (dated by TCRdb to the early 2020s). Describing the broader study: Samples from collaborators originated in the United States, Italy and Spain and spanned both the acute and convalescent phases of COVID-19. The prospective study material was composed of cDNA or gDNA derived from T cells, B-cell-depleted T cells, or PBMCs. Deeply sampled blood TCRbeta repertoires from subjects exposed to, actively infected with, or recovered from COVID-19 were included in the dataset. The repertoires were made available in a free public database intended to serve as a resource for research on the immune response to SARS-CoV-2. Samples were obtained from the ongoing ImmuneRACE study (first 160 participants) and from roughly 1,300 subjects provided by 6 global collaborators. A de-identified subject ID, COVID-19 status, age in years and sex were almost always included in the sample metadata. HLA class I and class II types, where available, came from metadata supplied by the sample provider rather than from assay-based typing. Broader findings and caveats from the paper: The amount of clinical and demographic metadata varied by source and participant and was provided uncurated.

The immunoSEQ Assay, a bias-controlled multiplex PCR, was used to amplify TCRbeta CDR3 regions from genomic DNA. The authors' pipeline ran thus. The number of nucleated cells in each sample was estimated by amplification of reference gene primers within the assay. To quantify the absolute abundance of each unique TCRbeta CDR3 rearrangement, sequence reads were collapsed and filtered. For each sample, productive Simpson clonality was calculated by taking the square root of Simpson's diversity index across productive rearrangements. Sourced from immuneACCESS, this table was stored by TCRdb with only in-frame sequences that have V and J called. A share of the clones is absent; for the studies checked, an unresolved V gene accounts for under half, and the remainder has no known explanation. That table gives V, J and clone size, and the DNA gave D and trimming. In all, the sample holds around 270,000 clones, and 80% to 85% of those were seen once. The biggest ten clones account for around 14% of the sample.

The source material was peripheral blood. The receptor's source is an older person with COVID-19, enrolled during active disease. The rearrangement joined TRBV19 to TRBJ2-7, and possibly TRBD2, on 6 matching bases. The CDR3 sequence is CASTPGEDPRDEQYF. Here is the DNA: TGTGCCAGTACCCCGGGGGAGGATCCAAGAGACGAGCAGTACTTC.